A selection of T cell receptor beta chains follows, all from one sample in a study of cytotoxic CD8 clonotypes in ibrutinib-treated CLL. Here immunoSEQ multiplex PCR was the method, and the copy in TCRdb shows in-frame clones only, minus some. The sample records 150,000 to 200,000 clones, roughly 88% being singletons. The material was PBMCs, obtained at disease progression, from a patient treated with ibrutinib. Receptors originate from a human donor with chronic lymphocytic leukemia. Each CDR3 is given with its conserved first and last residue. Each record gives: V gene, clone size, D gene, J gene, CDR3 DNA, CDR3 protein. The D gene is left open where the match is weak. Only part of the rows carry a size: once, few, many, or a class if the clone is expanded.

TRBV27	few	-	TRBJ1-5	TGTGCCAGCAGTTTAGGGCGCAATCAGCCCCAGCATTTT	CASSLGRNQPQHF
TRBV18	-	-	TRBJ1-2	TGTGCCAGCTCACCACAACCGCAGGTCGGGAACTATGGCTACACCTTC	CASSPQPQVGNYGYTF
TRBV4-1	once	-	TRBJ1-1	TGCGCCAGCAGCCAAGATCGAGGAGTCGCTGAAGCTTTCTTT	CASSQDRGVAEAFF
TRBV11-2	-	-	TRBJ1-1	TGTGCCAGCAGCTTAGGCAGGGGTTCTCGAGCCACTGAAGCTTTCTTT	CASSLGRGSRATEAFF
TRBV11-3	-	TRBD2	TRBJ2-3	TGTGCCAGCAGCCCCGGGACTAGCGGGTTGGGCGCAGATACGCAGTATTTT	CASSPGTSGLGADTQYF
TRBV18	-	-	TRBJ1-2	TGTGCCAGCTCACCAGGACAGCTCCCGACCTATGGCTACACCTTC	CASSPGQLPTYGYTF
TRBV10-1	-	-	TRBJ2-3	TGCGCCAGCAGTAATGGGGATACGCAGTATTTT	CASSNGDTQYF
TRBV30	-	-	TRBJ1-4	TGTGCCTGGAGGGCCCAAGGCCAGGGCCCCATGTTTTTT	CAWRAQGQGPMFF
TRBV5-4	-	-	TRBJ2-1	TGTGCCAGCAGCTTGTTTTCGGGGAACCTTGGGAATGAGCAGTTCTTC	CASSLFSGNLGNEQFF
TRBV13	-	TRBD2	TRBJ2-7	TGTGCCAGCAGCGGCCGAGGACTAGCGATCTACGAGCAGTACTTC	CASSGRGLAIYEQYF